The entry below gives a single T cell receptor beta chain sequence along with its context. This entry is derived from a study of blood T cell repertoires in COVID-19. In the study overall: Both acute and convalescent COVID-19 samples were obtained from the United States, Italy and Spain. Sources were T cells, B-cell-depleted T cells, or PBMCs; the material itself was cDNA or gDNA.

The CDR3 runs to 14 residues. The V end was cut by 0 bases, the J end by 6 bases, with 9 bases between. Germline assignment: CDR1 LGHNA and CDR2 YNFKEQ. Original methodology: Estimation of nucleated cell counts was performed using reference gene primer amplification. Assay used: immunoSEQ multiplex PCR; TCRdb lists only in-frame clones, some missing. The V and J calls and the clone size are those of that table, but D and trimming were determined from the DNA. This sample carries fewer than 90,000 clones, 80% to 90% of them seen once, and the ten largest clones take around 35%. The chain employs TRBV4-2 and TRBJ2-1; a possible D gene is TRBD2 (5 bases). The sequencing sample was made of peripheral blood. This clonotype originated in a man aged 70-80 years with acute or convalescent COVID-19. CDR3 DNA sequence: TGTGCCAGCAGCCAAGAAAGCCTAGCCAATGAGCAGTTCTTC. Translating gives CASSQESLANEQFF.